These 18 T cell receptor beta chains were all obtained from the same sample, sequenced in a study of T cell clones after liver transplantation. Clones were sequenced by immunoSEQ multiplex PCR, and TCRdb holds only the in-frame ones, with some missing. Among around 100,000 clones listed, under 90% were seen once. The material was CD4+ T cells from blood, obtained around 44 months after liver transplant. These receptors all come from a human patient who received a liver transplant. A subset of T cells may come from the graft donor.

The J gene is TRBJ1-5, the V gene TRBV6-5; 8 bases align to TRBD1. The CDR3 is 15 residues long. V gave up 1 base and J gave up 9 bases; unmatched junction bases: 8. In germline, CDR1 is MNHEY, CDR2 SVGAGI. CDR3 nucleotides: TGTGCCAGCAGTTACTATAGACAGGGGAGACGGCCCCAGCATTTT. Translating it yields CASSYYRQGRRPQHF.

The rearrangement uses TRBV4-1 and TRBJ1-3, with TRBD1 identical over 10 bases. CDR1 is MGHRA and CDR2 is YSYEKL in the germline V gene. Germline trimming cut 2 bases from V and 4 bases from J; bases unmatched to any gene: 11. This CDR3 is built from 18 residues. CDR3 sequence (DNA): TGCGCCAGCAGCCAAACCCCGACAGGGGGCGCGAGCGGAAACACCATATATTTT. It specifies CASSQTPTGGASGNTIYF.

The genes are TRBV19 and TRBJ1-3; no clear D. CDR3 length: 14 residues. The V and J ends lost 10 bases and 0 bases respectively, with 13 bases between them. In germline, CDR1 is LNHDA, CDR2 SQIVND (reference sequence). Here the CDR3 DNA reads TGTGCCACCGGACGGTTAAGCTCTGGAAACACCATATATTTT. It translates to CATGRLSSGNTIYF.

The gene calls are TRBV7-8 and TRBJ2-7; D not certain. V was pared by 1 base and J by 1 base, with 5 bases between. CDR3 length: 13 residues. Germline assignment: CDR1 SGHVS and CDR2 FQNEAQ. The CDR3: CASSLEYSYEQYF. The DNA for the CDR3 is TGTGCCAGCAGCTTAGAGTATTCCTACGAGCAGTACTTC.

There are a few counts of this clone. The chain couples TRBV2 to TRBJ2-3; D is undetermined. Germline values: CDR1 SNHLY, CDR2 FYNNEI. The CDR3 spans 12 residues. Trimming stripped 2 bases from V and 3 bases from J, with 3 bases between. CDR3 sequence: CASSETTDTQYF. The CDR3 DNA sequence: TGTGCCAGCAGTGAAACTACAGATACGCAGTATTTT.

The J gene is TRBJ1-3, the V gene TRBV7-6, with a tentative D call TRBD1 (6 bases). The germline gives CDR1 SGHVS, CDR2 FNYEAQ. V was trimmed by 5 bases and J by 4 bases, leaving 15 bases between them. This CDR3 spans 15 amino acids. The CDR3 loop is CASSPINTGGNTIYF. The DNA of the CDR3 is TGTGCCAGCAGCCCGATAAATACAGGGGGAAACACCATATATTTT. The variable domain in full, completed from reference TRBV7-6 and TRBJ1-3, reads GAGVSQSPRYKVTKRGQDVALRCDPISGHVSLYWYRQALGQGPEFLTYFNYEAQQDKSGLPNDRFSAERPEGSISTLTIQRTEQRDSAMYRCASSPINTGGNTIYFGEGSWLTVV.

The rearrangement links TRBV5-4 to TRBJ1-1, with 12 bases lining up with TRBD1. Germline assignment: CDR1 SGHNT and CDR2 YYREEE (reference sequence). V lost 3 bases to trimming and J lost 1 base; unmatched junction nucleotides: 1. This CDR3 region has 15 residues. CDR3 loop: CASSWGQGANTEAFF. CDR3 bases: TGTGCCAGCAGCTGGGGACAGGGGGCGAACACTGAAGCTTTCTTT.

The chain has TRBV27 and TRBJ1-2; D is ambiguous. V dropped 5 bases and J dropped 6 bases, with 13 bases sitting between them. This CDR3 has 13 amino acids. The germline gives CDR1 MNHEY, CDR2 SMNVEV (reference sequence). CDR3 DNA sequence: TGTGCCAGCAGTCGTTACCAGGATAATGGCTACACCTTC. It is translated as CASSRYQDNGYTF.

This sequence joins TRBV11-2 and TRBJ1-1; D gene unclear. CDR1 SGHAT and CDR2 FQNNGV come from the germline V gene. V dropped 5 bases and J dropped 2 bases, with 15 bases sitting between them. This CDR3 comprises 15 residues. In DNA form, the CDR3 reads TGTGCCAGCAGCGAAGCCCGGCGGCGTAACACTGAAGCTTTCTTT. This codes for CASSEARRRNTEAFF.

The rearrangement links TRBV7-2 to TRBJ2-1, with D maybe TRBD1 (6 bases). The CDR3 runs 14 residues. Per the germline V gene, CDR1 is SGHTA and CDR2 is FQGNSA. V lost 4 bases and J 4 bases, leaving 11 bases between the germline ends. The CDR3 DNA reads as TGTGCCAGCAGCTCAGGACAGAAGTACAATGAGCAGTTCTTC. The encoded protein is CASSSGQKYNEQFF.

This chain connects TRBV11-2 to TRBJ1-1; 7 bases agree with TRBD1. Germline V gene data show CDR1 as SGHAT and CDR2 as FQNNGV. V shed 5 bases and J 6 bases; nucleotides not matched to a gene: 12. This CDR3 region has 15 residues. CDR3 DNA sequence: TGTGCCAGCAGCCAGTACAGGGGATCGGTAGCTGAAGCTTTCTTT. Translated: CASSQYRGSVAEAFF.

V gene TRBV7-8 combines with J gene TRBJ2-1; D not certain. The CDR3 extends over 18 amino acids. V shed 5 bases and J shed 0 bases, with 20 bases lying between them. From germline, CDR1 is SGHVS and CDR2 FQNEAQ. The CDR3 loop is CASSPFTPGRSSYNEQFF. The CDR3 region has the DNA TGTGCCAGCAGCCCTTTTACACCAGGTCGGAGCTCCTACAATGAGCAGTTCTTC.

This chain links TRBV7-8 with TRBJ1-4; D unclear. Germline V gene sequence: CDR1 SGHVS, CDR2 FQNEAQ. The CDR3 is 14 amino acids. Trimming left V 2 bases short and J 4 bases short, with 8 bases between. The CDR3 bases are TGTGCCAGCAGCTTAAGGCAGTTTAATGAAAAACTGTTTTTT. Its translation: CASSLRQFNEKLFF. The entire variable domain, with the rest obtained from reference TRBV7-8 and TRBJ1-4, is as follows: GAGVSQSPRYKVAKRGQDVALRCDPISGHVSLFWYQQALGQGPEFLTYFQNEAQLDKSGLPSDRFFAERPEGSVSTLKIQRTQQEDSAVYLCASSLRQFNEKLFFGSGTQLSVL.

The rearrangement links TRBV19 to TRBJ2-1; tentative D call: TRBD2 (5 bases). V was cut by 5 bases and J by 8 bases, with 19 bases left in between. From germline, CDR1 is LNHDA and CDR2 SQIVND (reference sequence). CDR3 size: 15 residues. The CDR3 DNA sequence: TGTGCCAGTAGTGTATCCGGGAACCTCCTCTATGAGCAGTTCTTC. Its protein is CASSVSGNLLYEQFF.

This chain links TRBV19 with TRBJ1-5, with 9 bases aligning to TRBD1. Germline V gene data show CDR1 as LNHDA and CDR2 as SQIVND (reference sequence). The junction had 15 bases not matched to a gene; V was cut back by 5 bases and J by 4 bases. There are 18 residues in the CDR3. DNA for the CDR3: TGTGCCAGTAGTTCCCTGAGGGGGGGACAGGGACAGAATCAGCCCCAGCATTTT. Its protein is CASSSLRGGQGQNQPQHF.

V and J are TRBV4-1 and TRBJ2-7; D unresolved. Germline loops: CDR1 MGHRA, CDR2 YSYEKL. The CDR3 is 12 amino acids. Between the trimmed V and J ends, which lost 2 bases and 9 bases, there was a span of 11 bases. The CDR3 is CASSQSLGVQYF. CDR3 nucleotides: TGCGCCAGCAGCCAATCCCTTGGCGTGCAGTACTTC.

This clone was seen just once. The chain is built from TRBV2 and TRBJ2-7; 9 bases map to TRBD2. The V segment lost 7 bases and the J segment 2 bases; nucleotides outside the gene matches: 9. The CDR3 loop spans 15 amino acids. CDR1 SNHLY and CDR2 FYNNEI come from the germline V gene. CDR3 sequence: CASMLNSGSPYEQYF. CDR3 nucleotides: TGTGCCAGCATGTTGAATAGCGGGAGCCCCTACGAGCAGTACTTC. Full variable domain (missing parts from reference TRBV2 and TRBJ2-7): EPEVTQTPSHQVTQMGQEVILRCVPISNHLYFYWYRQILGQKVEFLVSFYNNEISEKSEIFDDQFSVERPDGSNFTLKIRSTKLEDSAMYFCASMLNSGSPYEQYFGPGTRLTVT.

The chain uses TRBV4-3 and TRBJ2-3; 7 bases match TRBD1. Germline V gene sequence: CDR1 LGHNA, CDR2 YSLEER. This CDR3 spans 15 amino acids. The ends lost 5 bases at V and 3 bases at J; junction bases unmatched: 8. CDR3 amino acids: CASSGRGLLTDTQYF. CDR3 nucleotide sequence: TGCGCCAGCAGCGGCAGGGGGTTGTTGACAGATACGCAGTATTTT.